The rows below give T cell receptor beta chains drawn from one sample of a study of Ad26.COV2.S vaccination and SARS-CoV-2 variants. Some clones are missing from TCRdb's copy, which holds only in-frame ones; the method was immunoSEQ multiplex PCR. The sample includes around 450,000 clones, 80% to 90% of them seen just once. This sample comprised peripheral blood, obtained in a trial of Ad26.COV2.S vaccine versus placebo. Receptors were obtained from a person between 18 and 59 years old who received the Ad26.COV2.S COVID-19 vaccine or a placebo. The CDR3 runs from the conserved cysteine through the conserved F or W. The order of the fields is J gene, V gene, clone size, D gene, CDR3 protein, CDR3 DNA. D genes are given only for firm matches. Size tells how often a clone was seen (once, few, many) or the class of an expanded clone, and some rows leave it out.

J: TRBJ2-1
V: TRBV9
size: NA
D: TRBD2
CDR3: CASSVATSGSHEQFF
DNA: TGTGCCAGCAGCGTAGCTACTAGCGGGAGCCATGAGCAGTTCTTC

J: TRBJ1-2
V: TRBV2
size: NA
D: NA
CDR3: CASQGVGQKSSGYTF
DNA: TGTGCCAGCCAGGGAGTAGGCCAAAAGAGCTCTGGCTACACCTTC

J: TRBJ2-7
V: TRBV18
size: NA
D: NA
CDR3: CASSPVVGSSYEQYF
DNA: TGTGCCAGCTCACCAGTTGTGGGGAGCTCCTACGAGCAGTACTTC

J: TRBJ1-4
V: TRBV27
size: NA
D: NA
CDR3: CASSLKNRPTNEKLFF
DNA: TGTGCCAGCAGTTTAAAAAACCGCCCGACTAATGAAAAACTGTTTTTT

J: TRBJ1-6
V: TRBV27
size: NA
D: NA
CDR3: CASSLWGSAGDNSPLHF
DNA: TGTGCCAGCAGTTTATGGGGCAGCGCCGGTGATAATTCACCCCTCCACTTT

J: TRBJ2-1
V: TRBV7-9
size: NA
D: NA
CDR3: CASSPQTPFANEQFF
DNA: TGTGCCAGCAGCCCACAGACTCCTTTTGCCAATGAGCAGTTCTTC

J: TRBJ2-7
V: TRBV4-3
size: NA
D: NA
CDR3: CASSQEKEISYEQYF
DNA: TGCGCCAGCAGCCAAGAGAAGGAGATCTCCTACGAGCAGTACTTC

J: TRBJ1-2
V: TRBV5-8
size: few
D: NA
CDR3: CASSLQYGYTF
DNA: TGTGCCAGCAGCTTGCAGTATGGCTACACCTTC

J: TRBJ2-3
V: TRBV6-5
size: NA
D: TRBD2
CDR3: CASRTSGNPDTQYF
DNA: TGTGCCAGTCGGACTAGCGGGAACCCAGATACGCAGTATTTT

J: TRBJ1-2
V: TRBV4-2
size: NA
D: NA
CDR3: CASSQDWQGGGYTF
DNA: TGTGCCAGCAGCCAAGATTGGCAGGGTGGAGGCTACACCTTC

J: TRBJ1-2
V: TRBV4-1
size: NA
D: TRBD1
CDR3: CASSHPGTGNYGYTF
DNA: TGCGCCAGCAGCCATCCCGGGACAGGGAACTATGGCTACACCTTC

J: TRBJ1-5
V: TRBV27
size: NA
D: NA
CDR3: CASSLFCQGKARGDGQPQHF
DNA: TGTGCCAGCAGTTTATTCTGCCAAGGGAAGGCTCGGGGTGATGGTCAGCCCCAGCATTTT

J: TRBJ2-7
V: TRBV19
size: NA
D: TRBD1
CDR3: CASNIRGPGSSYEQYF
DNA: TGTGCCAGTAACATCAGGGGGCCAGGGTCCTCCTACGAGCAGTACTTC

J: TRBJ2-7
V: TRBV3-1/TRBV3-2
size: NA
D: NA
CDR3: CASDQGAGEQYF
DNA: TGTGCCAGCGATCAAGGGGCGGGCGAGCAGTACTTC

J: TRBJ1-2
V: TRBV18
size: NA
D: NA
CDR3: CASSPRGQNYGYTF
DNA: TGTGCCAGCTCACCCCGGGGCCAGAACTATGGCTACACCTTC

J: TRBJ1-5
V: TRBV20-1
size: NA
D: NA
CDR3: CSPQGPQHF
DNA: TGCAGTCCCCAGGGGCCCCAGCATTTT

J: TRBJ2-1
V: TRBV9
size: NA
D: TRBD2
CDR3: CASSDSGSSGNEQFF
DNA: TGTGCCAGCAGCGACAGCGGGAGTTCGGGCAATGAGCAGTTCTTC

J: TRBJ2-2
V: TRBV11-2
size: NA
D: NA
CDR3: CASSLAGVVGELFF
DNA: TGTGCCAGCAGCTTAGCTGGGGTTGTCGGGGAGCTGTTTTTT

J: TRBJ2-6
V: TRBV11-2
size: NA
D: NA
CDR3: CASSLGVSGANVLTF
DNA: TGTGCCAGCAGCTTAGGGGTTTCTGGGGCCAACGTCCTGACTTTC

J: TRBJ2-2
V: TRBV7-3
size: once
D: NA
CDR3: CASSLTATFGNTGELFF
DNA: TGTGCCAGCAGCTTAACTGCAACTTTTGGCAACACCGGGGAGCTGTTTTTT

J: TRBJ2-1
V: TRBV24-1
size: NA
D: TRBD2
CDR3: CATSDSGGPSYNEQFF
DNA: TGTGCCACCAGTGATTCGGGAGGGCCGTCCTACAATGAGCAGTTCTTC

J: TRBJ2-7
V: TRBV11-2
size: NA
D: TRBD1
CDR3: CASSFTGTGDSYEQYF
DNA: TGTGCCAGCAGCTTTACCGGGACAGGGGACTCCTACGAGCAGTACTTC

J: TRBJ2-5
V: TRBV30
size: NA
D: NA
CDR3: CAWGRQGGFQETQYF
DNA: TGTGCCTGGGGGAGACAGGGAGGGTTTCAAGAGACCCAGTACTTC

J: TRBJ1-5
V: TRBV19
size: few
D: NA
CDR3: CASSIVTGNQPQHF
DNA: TGTGCCAGTAGTATAGTAACAGGCAATCAGCCCCAGCATTTT

J: TRBJ1-6
V: TRBV30
size: NA
D: NA
CDR3: CAWRGPGRFSSYNSPLHF
DNA: TGTGCCTGGAGGGGACCGGGACGGTTCAGCTCCTATAATTCACCCCTCCACTTT

J: TRBJ2-1
V: TRBV2
size: NA
D: NA
CDR3: CASSDLGYNEQFF
DNA: TGTGCCAGCAGTGATCTGGGGTACAATGAGCAGTTCTTC

J: TRBJ2-7
V: TRBV4-2
size: NA
D: NA
CDR3: CASSQGPESSYEQYF
DNA: TGTGCCAGCAGCCAAGGGCCGGAGAGCTCCTACGAGCAGTACTTC

J: TRBJ2-3
V: TRBV7-2
size: NA
D: TRBD2
CDR3: CASSSHVAGGLGTQYF
DNA: TGTGCCAGCAGCTCGCACGTCGCGGGGGGGCTCGGTACGCAGTATTTT

J: TRBJ2-3
V: TRBV12-3/TRBV12-4
size: NA
D: NA
CDR3: CASHRASTDTQYF
DNA: TGTGCCAGTCATAGGGCAAGCACAGATACGCAGTATTTT

J: TRBJ2-5
V: TRBV28
size: once
D: NA
CDR3: CASSLYQETQYF
DNA: TGTGCCAGCAGTTTGTACCAAGAGACCCAGTACTTC

J: TRBJ2-1
V: TRBV30
size: NA
D: NA
CDR3: CALSQGATVNEQFF
DNA: TGTGCCCTATCACAAGGAGCGACTGTCAATGAGCAGTTCTTC

J: TRBJ2-4
V: TRBV6-1
size: NA
D: NA
CDR3: CASSAQGELIMDIQYF
DNA: TGTGCCAGCAGTGCGCAGGGTGAGTTAATAATGGACATTCAGTACTTC

J: TRBJ1-5
V: TRBV9
size: NA
D: TRBD1
CDR3: CASSVGTGSGQPQHF
DNA: TGTGCCAGCAGCGTTGGGACAGGCAGCGGTCAGCCCCAGCATTTT

J: TRBJ2-7
V: TRBV4-3
size: NA
D: NA
CDR3: CASSPSLGRTYEQYF
DNA: TGCGCCAGCAGCCCGTCCTTGGGCCGGACCTACGAGCAGTACTTC

J: TRBJ1-4
V: TRBV19
size: once
D: NA
CDR3: CASTPGNRDEKLFF
DNA: TGTGCCAGTACCCCGGGAAATCGGGATGAAAAACTGTTTTTT

J: TRBJ2-3
V: TRBV19
size: NA
D: NA
CDR3: CASSTSDFSTDTQYF
DNA: TGTGCCAGTTCCACCTCCGACTTTAGCACAGATACGCAGTATTTT

J: TRBJ2-7
V: TRBV5-4
size: NA
D: TRBD2
CDR3: CASSAGWASGRSYEQYF
DNA: TGTGCCAGCAGCGCCGGTTGGGCCAGCGGGAGGTCCTACGAGCAGTACTTC

J: TRBJ1-1
V: TRBV30
size: NA
D: NA
CDR3: CAWSGGGVEAFF
DNA: TGTGCCTGGAGTGGCGGAGGGGTCGAGGCTTTCTTT

J: TRBJ2-1
V: TRBV29-1
size: NA
D: NA
CDR3: CSVEQSRYSEQFF
DNA: TGCAGCGTTGAGCAGAGTAGATACAGTGAGCAGTTCTTC

J: TRBJ1-2
V: TRBV2
size: NA
D: NA
CDR3: CASSGLGVAMFGYTF
DNA: TGTGCCAGCAGTGGTTTGGGGGTAGCAATGTTTGGCTACACCTTC

J: TRBJ2-7
V: TRBV19
size: NA
D: NA
CDR3: CASSRSVGSSYEQYF
DNA: TGTGCCAGTAGTAGGTCAGTTGGTAGCTCCTACGAGCAGTACTTC

J: TRBJ2-1
V: TRBV19
size: NA
D: NA
CDR3: CASSPTLSYNEQFF
DNA: TGTGCCAGTAGCCCGACACTGTCCTACAATGAGCAGTTCTTC

J: TRBJ1-6
V: TRBV2
size: NA
D: TRBD1
CDR3: CASRGDSDNSPLHF
DNA: TGTGCCAGCAGGGGGGACAGCGACAATTCACCCCTCCACTTT

J: TRBJ1-1
V: TRBV18
size: NA
D: TRBD1
CDR3: CASSPKRTGDSSTEAFF
DNA: TGTGCCAGCTCACCAAAGAGGACAGGGGACAGTAGCACTGAAGCTTTCTTT

J: TRBJ1-2
V: TRBV28
size: NA
D: TRBD1
CDR3: CASRAGQRYGYTF
DNA: TGTGCCAGCAGGGCGGGACAGCGCTATGGCTACACCTTC

J: TRBJ1-1
V: TRBV3-1/TRBV3-2
size: NA
D: NA
CDR3: CASSHLSEAFF
DNA: TGTGCCAGCAGCCATCTGTCTGAAGCTTTCTTT

J: TRBJ1-5
V: TRBV28
size: NA
D: NA
CDR3: CASSPVSGLGQPQHF
DNA: TGTGCCAGCAGCCCCGTATCTGGGCTCGGTCAGCCCCAGCATTTT

J: TRBJ1-1
V: TRBV10-2
size: NA
D: NA
CDR3: CASSDFGGKTEAFF
DNA: TGCGCCAGCAGTGATTTCGGGGGCAAGACTGAAGCTTTCTTT

J: TRBJ2-3
V: TRBV4-1
size: NA
D: NA
CDR3: CASSLLVGPTDTQYF
DNA: TGCGCCAGCAGCCTTTTGGTGGGACCAACAGATACGCAGTATTTT

J: TRBJ2-7
V: TRBV28
size: NA
D: NA
CDR3: CASSSERLQQYF
DNA: TGTGCCAGCAGTTCTGAGCGCTTGCAGCAGTACTTC

J: TRBJ1-5
V: TRBV10-2
size: once
D: NA
CDR3: CASSESLQGIQPQHF
DNA: TGCGCCAGCAGTGAGTCGTTGCAGGGTATTCAGCCCCAGCATTTT

J: TRBJ1-1
V: TRBV7-2
size: NA
D: NA
CDR3: CASSFDRSTEAFF
DNA: TGTGCCAGCAGCTTTGACAGGAGCACTGAAGCTTTCTTT

J: TRBJ2-1
V: TRBV27
size: once
D: NA
CDR3: CASSLTGLMGRRENEQFF
DNA: TGTGCCAGCAGTTTAACTGGCCTAATGGGCCGGAGGGAAAATGAGCAGTTCTTC

J: TRBJ1-1
V: TRBV7-9
size: NA
D: TRBD1
CDR3: CASSRSRDRGNTEAFF
DNA: TGTGCCAGCAGCCGTAGCCGGGACAGGGGGAACACTGAAGCTTTCTTT

J: TRBJ2-2
V: TRBV2
size: NA
D: NA
CDR3: CASSATVTPGELFF
DNA: TGTGCCAGCAGTGCTACTGTCACTCCCGGGGAGCTGTTTTTT

J: TRBJ1-5
V: TRBV12-3/TRBV12-4
size: NA
D: NA
CDR3: CASSLNSGQPQHF
DNA: TGTGCCAGCAGTTTAAACTCAGGGCAGCCCCAGCATTTT

J: TRBJ2-2
V: TRBV28
size: NA
D: TRBD1
CDR3: CASSPGTGSTGELFF
DNA: TGTGCCAGCAGTCCCGGGACAGGGTCGACCGGGGAGCTGTTTTTT

J: TRBJ1-2
V: TRBV6-6
size: NA
D: NA
CDR3: CASYGSGRYNGYTF
DNA: TGTGCCAGCTACGGATCAGGGCGGTACAATGGCTACACCTTC

J: TRBJ1-1
V: TRBV25-1
size: few
D: NA
CDR3: CASGSQGSGEAFF
DNA: TGTGCCAGCGGATCACAGGGCTCCGGTGAAGCTTTCTTT

J: TRBJ1-2
V: TRBV4-3
size: once
D: NA
CDR3: CASSQVGGHYGYTF
DNA: TGCGCCAGCAGCCAAGTCGGGGGACACTATGGCTACACCTTC